This T cell receptor beta chain emerged from a study of shared clonotypes between healthy human individuals. Study-level points and caveats: It was observed that around 5% of naive CD4 clonotypes were shared across a handful of donors. A reduction in generation probabilities was seen for non-shared clonotypes relative to those shared by all four donors.

Regarding this clone: Its cognate antigen is unknown. Other DNA sequences in the same sample also yield this CDR3.

In replicate PCRs of sorted subsets, roughly 200 ng DNA, approximately 30,000 T cell genomes, was used. Profiling relied on immunoSEQ multiplex PCR, and the TCRdb table lists in-frame clones only, not all of them. The sample consists of about 2.5 million clones, just under 95% of them appearing once. Subsets obtained from CD4+ cells comprised CD45RA+ naive and CD45RA-negative memory cells. V was pared by 1 base and J by 5 bases, with 7 bases between. Germline CDR1 SGHRS, CDR2 YFSETQ. CDR3 length: 12 residues. This clonotype was sampled from a man aged 18 to 29 in good health. Some clones in this sample may be carry-over from other donors' samples. The chain joins TRBV5-1 to TRBJ2-7, with D possibly matching TRBD2 (5 bases). Sequencing input: naive CD4+ T cells from PBMCs. The subset here: CD45RA+ positively selected. The CDR3: CASSLSGDEQYF. The CDR3 DNA reads TGCGCCAGCAGCTTGTCCGGGGACGAGCAGTACTTC. Using reference TRBV5-1 and TRBJ2-7 for the parts outside the CDR3, the full variable domain is KAGVTQTPRYLIKTRGQQVTLSCSPISGHRSVSWYQQTPGQGLQFLFEYFSETQRNKGNFPGRFSGRQFSNSRSEMNVSTLELGDSALYLCASSLSGDEQYFGPGTRLTVT.